This is a list of T cell receptor beta chains from one sample in a study of blood T cells in healthy people across ages. TCRdb fed the 5' RACE reads into MiXCR, producing one record per CDR3 protein. The sample includes about 560,000 distinct CDR3 sequences, 25% to 35% of them seen just once. This same sample was also part of a study on T cells of mothers and their children.

Sequenced material: blood. All receptors come from a boy between 2 and 10 years old in good health. The CDR3 runs from the conserved cysteine through the conserved F or W. D genes are given only for firm matches. A clone size is listed for some rows: how often the clone was seen (once, few, many), or a class if it is expanded.

D	size	J	V	CDR3	DNA
TRBD1	NA	TRBJ1-3	TRBV28	CASRGQGLGNTIYF	TGTGCCAGCAGGGGACAGGGACTTGGAAACACCATATATTTT
TRBD2	NA	TRBJ2-5	TRBV10-2	CASRAGGLQETQYF	TGCGCCAGCAGAGCGGGAGGGCTTCAAGAGACCCAGTACTTC
NA	few	TRBJ2-5	TRBV18	CASSNLGLEETQYF	TGTGCCAGCTCAAACCTCGGGCTAGAAGAGACCCAGTACTTC
NA	NA	TRBJ2-3	TRBV20-1	CSAHRALSTDTQYF	TGCAGTGCCCACAGGGCTCTAAGCACAGATACGCAGTATTTT
NA	NA	TRBJ1-1	TRBV13	CASSRPPRSVGEAFF	TGTGCCAGCAGCCGACCGCCACGGAGCGTGGGTGAAGCTTTCTTT
TRBD2	NA	TRBJ2-3	TRBV4-1	CASSRPGLKQGMETQYF	TGCGCCAGCAGTCGTCCGGGACTAAAGCAGGGAATGGAGACGCAGTATTTT
NA	NA	TRBJ1-5	TRBV6-5	CASSTGGQPQHF	TGTGCCAGCAGCACTGGTGGGCAGCCCCAGCATTTT
NA	NA	TRBJ1-1	TRBV18	CASSPRDREAFF	TGTGCCAGCTCACCGAGGGACCGTGAAGCTTTCTTT
TRBD1	few	TRBJ1-1	TRBV7-9	CASSLGYRDSGAFF	TGTGCCAGCAGCTTAGGATACCGGGACAGTGGAGCTTTCTTT
TRBD1	NA	TRBJ2-7	TRBV6-7	CASSYTTGQDYEQYF	TGTGCCAGCAGTTACACGACCGGACAGGACTACGAGCAGTACTTC
NA	NA	TRBJ2-3	TRBV6-1	CALGMGTSF	TGTGCCCTTGGCATGGGGACGTCGTTT
TRBD1	NA	TRBJ2-3	TRBV18	CASSPRQGATDTQYF	TGTGCCAGCTCTCCCAGGCAGGGGGCTACAGATACGCAGTATTTT
TRBD2	few	TRBJ2-1	TRBV20-1	CSARGGSSGYNEQFF	TGCAGTGCTAGAGGCGGGTCTAGCGGATACAATGAGCAGTTCTTC
TRBD2	NA	TRBJ2-3	TRBV14	CASSPSATSGSPTDTQYF	TGTGCCAGCAGCCCCTCCGCGACTAGCGGGAGTCCCACAGATACGCAGTATTTT
NA	few	TRBJ2-2	TRBV20-1	CSARGDQGGYTGELFF	TGCAGTGCTAGAGGGGACCAGGGGGGTTACACCGGGGAGCTGTTTTTT